These 29 T cell receptor beta chains came from one sample sequenced in a study of shared clonotypes between healthy human individuals. TCRdb's copy holds only in-frame clones and misses some; the assay was immunoSEQ multiplex PCR. The data contain about 560,000 clones, just over 75% of them seen just once; the ten biggest clones take up around 12%. Sequencing used PBMCs. The receptors derive from a woman aged 40 to 50 in good health. Some clones in this sample may be carry-over from other donors' samples.

The rearrangement links TRBV2 to TRBJ1-2; 7 positions match TRBD1. Germline V gene sequence: CDR1 SNHLY, CDR2 FYNNEI. This CDR3 is 16 amino acids long. Trimming removed 6 bases from V and 3 bases from J; junction bases left unmatched: 13. CDR3 DNA sequence: TGTGCCAGCAGCAGGGACAGACCCCGCCTGGACTATGGCTACACCTTC. Its translation: CASSRDRPRLDYGYTF.

In the case of this clone: The same CDR3 can be traced to other DNA sequences in this sample. The chain has TRBV9 and TRBJ2-5; D is ambiguous. Germline assignment: CDR1 SGDLS and CDR2 YYNGEE. The ends were cut back, 0 bases at V and 1 base at J, with 7 bases in the middle. The CDR3 totals 14 residues. CDR3 coding DNA: TGTGCCAGCAGCGTAGGGGGAACCCAAGAGACCCAGTACTTC. Protein sequence: CASSVGGTQETQYF.

The chain couples TRBV9 to TRBJ2-1; D is ambiguous. The CDR3 covers 13 residues. V gave up 0 bases and J gave up 3 bases, with 4 bases separating them. CDR1 and CDR2 (germline): SGDLS, YYNGEE. This chain's CDR3 is CASSVANYNEQFF. The DNA for the CDR3 is TGTGCCAGCAGCGTAGCGAACTACAATGAGCAGTTCTTC. Full variable domain (remainder filled in from reference TRBV9 and TRBJ2-1): DSGVTQTPKHLITATGQRVTLRCSPRSGDLSVYWYQQSLDQGLQFLIQYYNGEERAKGNILERFSAQQFPDLHSELNLSSLELGDSALYFCASSVANYNEQFFGPGTRLTVL.

V gene TRBV18 combines with J gene TRBJ1-4, with 7 bases identical to TRBD1. Germline lookup yields CDR1 KGHSH and CDR2 LQKENI. The CDR3 is 14 amino acids. The ends lost 5 bases at V and 6 bases at J; junction bases unmatched: 6. CDR3 region: CASSNRGTDEKLFF. The CDR3 region has the DNA TGTGCCAGCTCAAACAGGGGAACGGATGAAAAACTGTTTTTT.

The V call is TRBV30, the J call TRBJ2-4; D uncertain. V shed 0 bases and J shed 11 bases, with 14 bases lying between them. Germline values: CDR1 GTSNPN, CDR2 SVGIG (reference sequence). The length of the CDR3 is 13 residues. The CDR3 DNA sequence: TGTGCCTGGAGTGTACTCGGGCCAGCCCTTCAGTACTTC. Its translation: CAWSVLGPALQYF.

The chain couples TRBV7-3 to TRBJ2-1; 12 bases align to TRBD2. Germline-derived CDR1 and CDR2 are SGHTA and FQGTGA. The V and J ends lost 1 base and 7 bases, in that order; junction bases with no gene match: 2. The CDR3 is 15 amino acids. This CDR3 is CASSLRLAGVNEQFF. DNA of the CDR3: TGTGCCAGCAGCTTAAGACTAGCGGGAGTTAATGAGCAGTTCTTC.

This clone was seen a few times. CDR3 in DNA: TGTGCCTGGAGCGCCTTCCCCGTCTCGCGGGGCAGCGAGCAGTACTTC. The encoded protein is CAWSAFPVSRGSEQYF. V is TRBV30 and J is TRBJ2-7; tentatively, D is TRBD2 (6 bases). Per the germline V gene, CDR1 is GTSNPN and CDR2 is SVGIG (reference sequence). Trimming shortened V by 3 bases and J by 6 bases, and 24 bases separated the two germline ends. CDR3 length: 16 amino acids.

A note on this clone: This is likely an artifact of a read error, given a far larger clone one base away. The rearrangement joins TRBV30 to TRBJ2-6, with a weak D call TRBD1 (5 bases). The length of the CDR3 is 18 residues. Germline assignment: CDR1 GTSNPN and CDR2 SVGIG (reference sequence). In nucleotides, the CDR3 is TGTGCCTGGAGTGTAGACCAGGGTTCATACTCTGGGTCCAACGTCCTGACTTTC. This translates into CAWSVDQGSYSGSNVLTF.

This clone came up once. The chain employs TRBV7-3 and TRBJ2-5; 9 bases are shared with TRBD1. CDR1 and CDR2 (germline): SGHTA, FQGTGA. The CDR3 totals 15 residues. The V gene end was trimmed by 5 bases and the J gene end by 5 bases; junction bases not matched to a gene: 9. The CDR3 region has the DNA TGTGCCAGCAGCGTCACAGGGGGCGCGGGGGAGACCCAGTACTTC. Protein sequence: CASSVTGGAGETQYF. The full variable domain, with the rest looked up from reference TRBV7-3 and TRBJ2-5, is GAGVSQTPSNKVTEKGKYVELRCDPISGHTALYWYRQSLGQGPEFLIYFQGTGAADDSGLPNDRFFAVRPEGSVSTLKIQRTERGDSAVYLCASSVTGGAGETQYFGPGTRLLVL.

This chain joins TRBV6-5 and TRBJ2-5; D may correspond to TRBD1 or TRBD2 (6 bases each). From germline, CDR1 is MNHEY and CDR2 SVGAGI. CDR3 length: 14 residues. The V gene lost 0 bases and the J gene lost 5 bases, with 10 bases spanning the gap. As DNA, the CDR3 is TGTGCCAGCAGTTACTCGGGGGGCAGGGAGACCCAGTACTTC. It specifies CASSYSGGRETQYF.

The rearrangement uses TRBV5-1 and TRBJ2-7; TRBD1 might be the D (6 bases). The CDR3 loop spans 12 amino acids. The germline V gene has CDR1 SGHRS and CDR2 YFSETQ. The V end was cut by 4 bases, the J end by 4 bases, with 9 bases between. The CDR3 nucleotides read TGCGCCAGCAGCCTGACAGGATACGAGCAGTACTTC. It codes for CASSLTGYEQYF.

This clone was seen only a few times. This rearrangement joins TRBV7-2 to TRBJ2-3; D assignment may be TRBD1 or TRBD2 (5 bases each). The V end lost 1 base, the J end lost 4 bases, and 12 bases lay between the germline ends. CDR3 length: 15 residues. From germline, CDR1 is SGHTA and CDR2 FQGNSA. The CDR3 reads CASSLGDPGPDTQYF. DNA for the CDR3: TGTGCCAGCAGCTTAGGGGACCCAGGGCCAGATACGCAGTATTTT.

CDR3 protein: CATSRDGTGNVADTQYF. The CDR3 region has the DNA TGTGCCACCAGCAGAGATGGGACAGGGAATGTCGCAGATACGCAGTATTTT. This chain uses TRBV15 with TRBJ2-3, with 9 bases lining up with TRBD1. The CDR3 is 17 residues long. Trimming cost V 0 bases and J 4 bases; bases outside gene matches: 8. Germline-derived CDR1 and CDR2 are LNHNV and YYDKDF (reference sequence). The complete variable domain, with remaining parts taken from reference TRBV15 and TRBJ2-3, reads DAMVIQNPRYQVTQFGKPVTLSCSQTLNHNVMYWYQQKSSQAPKLLFHYYDKDFNNEADTPDNFQSRRPNTSFCFLDIRSPGLGDTAMYLCATSRDGTGNVADTQYFGPGTRLTVL.

This chain links TRBV28 with TRBJ2-7, with D possibly TRBD2 on 6 matching bases. CDR3 length equals 15 residues. V was shortened by 2 bases and J by 6 bases, with 17 bases between the two germline ends. The germline gives CDR1 MDHEN, CDR2 SYDVKM. The CDR3 bases are TGTGCCAGCAGTTTAGTATTTGAACTAGCCGGCGAGCAGTACTTC. As protein: CASSLVFELAGEQYF.

The V call is TRBV5-4, the J call TRBJ2-5, with 9 bases fitting TRBD2. The CDR3 sequence is 15 residues long. V lost 4 bases, J lost 3 bases, and 7 bases stayed unmatched. The germline V gene has CDR1 SGHNT and CDR2 YYREEE (reference sequence). The CDR3 DNA sequence: TGTGCCAGCAGCCCTATAGCGGGAGTGGAAGAGACCCAGTACTTC. Its protein product is CASSPIAGVEETQYF.

In the case of this clone: A read error is likely here: a far larger clone is one base away. The sample holds other DNA sequences that translate to the same CDR3. The genes are TRBV2 and TRBJ2-7; TRBD1 aligns across 11 bases. The CDR3 loop spans 14 amino acids. Per the germline V gene, CDR1 is SNHLY and CDR2 is FYNNEI. CDR3: CASSRTGTGGEQYF. CDR3 nucleotide sequence: TGCGCCAGCAGTAGAACCGGGACAGGGGGCGAGCAGTACTTC.

This clone has a handful of counts. The chain recombines TRBV7-9 with TRBJ2-2; 12 bases map to TRBD2. The junction had 7 bases not matched to a gene; V was cut back by 6 bases and J by 8 bases. This CDR3 has 15 residues. Germline V gives CDR1 SEHNR, CDR2 FQNEAQ (reference sequence). The CDR3 loop is CASSLTSGSVGELFF. The CDR3, as DNA: TGTGCCAGCAGTCTGACTAGCGGGAGTGTAGGGGAGCTGTTTTTT.

Regarding this clone: This CDR3 is also generated by other DNA sequences in the sample. This chain links TRBV30 with TRBJ1-5; D ambiguous. CDR3 length equals 13 residues. Germline values: CDR1 GTSNPN, CDR2 SVGIG (reference sequence). The V end lost 0 bases, the J end lost 4 bases, and 7 bases lay between the germline ends. The DNA of the CDR3 is TGTGCCTGGAGTGTTGAGGGTAATCAGCCCCAGCATTTT. Amino acid sequence: CAWSVEGNQPQHF.

This chain joins TRBV5-1 and TRBJ2-7; 7 nucleotides match TRBD2. J was trimmed by 1 base and V by 1 base; bases with no gene match: 2. The V gene's germline CDR1 is SGHRS and CDR2 YFSETQ. There are 14 residues in the CDR3. CDR3 nucleotide sequence: TGCGCCAGCAGCTTGAGGGACTATTCCTACGAGCAGTACTTC. Amino acid sequence: CASSLRDYSYEQYF.

In DNA, the CDR3 is TGTGCCAGCAGTTTACTCGCAGCTGAGACCCAGTACTTC. Translation gives CASSLLAAETQYF. This chain connects TRBV27 to TRBJ2-5; no clear D gene. The CDR3 is 13 residues long. Germline-derived CDR1 and CDR2 are MNHEY and SMNVEV (reference sequence). V lost 2 bases and J lost 5, with 9 bases in between.

With respect to this clone: Other DNA sequences in this sample translate to the same CDR3. J is TRBJ1-2 and V is TRBV30; no reliable D call. This CDR3 region has 10 residues. The germline V gene encodes CDR1 GTSNPN and CDR2 SVGIG (reference sequence). V was shortened by 5 bases and J by 5 bases, with 6 bases between the two germline ends. Written as DNA, the CDR3 is TGTGCCTGGGGCGGGTATGGCTACACCTTC. This translates into CAWGGYGYTF.

This clone occurred a few times. Other DNA sequences in this sample translate to the same CDR3. The chain combines TRBV5-1 with TRBJ2-7; D is unclear. V was trimmed by 0 bases and J by 3 bases, leaving 7 bases between them. CDR1 and CDR2 from the germline V gene are SGHRS and YFSETQ. The CDR3 covers 13 residues. The CDR3, as DNA: TGCGCCAGCAGCTTGGAGAGAGGCTACGAGCAGTACTTC. Protein product: CASSLERGYEQYF. The full variable domain, with the rest looked up from reference TRBV5-1 and TRBJ2-7, is KAGVTQTPRYLIKTRGQQVTLSCSPISGHRSVSWYQQTPGQGLQFLFEYFSETQRNKGNFPGRFSGRQFSNSRSEMNVSTLELGDSALYLCASSLERGYEQYFGPGTRLTVT.

The chain combines TRBV7-9 with TRBJ2-3; TRBD2 matches at 15 bases. The CDR3 is made up of 16 amino acids. Germline V gene sequence: CDR1 SEHNR, CDR2 FQNEAQ (reference sequence). Losses at the gene ends were 4 bases for V and 5 bases for J; bases not matched to a gene: 4. CDR3 loop: CASSSRTSGRVDTQYF. In nucleotides, the CDR3 is TGTGCCAGCAGCTCGCGGACTAGCGGGAGGGTAGATACGCAGTATTTT.

The chain links TRBV11-2 to TRBJ2-7, with TRBD2 matching over 10 bases. CDR1 and CDR2 (germline): SGHAT, FQNNGV. The CDR3 is 15 residues long. V lost 3 bases, J lost 9 bases, and 11 bases stayed unmatched. The CDR3 nucleotides read TGTGCCAGCAGCTTTGGAGCGGGAGGGCCTTTGGGGCAGTACTTC. This translates into CASSFGAGGPLGQYF.

The chain combines TRBV28 with TRBJ1-5; 7 nucleotides match TRBD1. Per the germline V gene, CDR1 is MDHEN and CDR2 is SYDVKM. Unmatched junction bases numbered 17, after V lost 11 bases and J lost 7 bases. This CDR3 is 15 amino acids long. The CDR3 spells CALQHRGEGLQPQHF. For the CDR3, the DNA is TGTGCCCTCCAACACAGGGGTGAGGGTTTACAGCCCCAGCATTTT.

The chain links TRBV15 to TRBJ2-1; weak D call: TRBD1 (5 bases). CDR1 is LNHNV and CDR2 is YYDKDF in the germline V gene (reference sequence). CDR3 length: 14 residues. Trimming took 2 bases from V and 2 from J, leaving 7 bases between them. DNA of the CDR3: TGTGCCACCAGCAGATCAGGGACCTACAATGAGCAGTTCTTC. Residues: CATSRSGTYNEQFF.

Here the CDR3 DNA reads TGTGCCAGCAGCTTAACTGTCGGTAGCGGGATTATCCAAGAGACCCAGTACTTC. It specifies CASSLTVGSGIIQETQYF. This sequence joins TRBV11-2 and TRBJ2-5, with 8 nucleotides matching TRBD2. V shed 2 bases and J 1 base; nucleotides not matched to a gene: 12. CDR1 is SGHAT, CDR2 FQNNGV, per germline. The CDR3 runs 18 residues.

At least ten counts were recorded for this clone. The CDR3 spells CASSQRITGTEAFF. The CDR3 DNA sequence: TGTGCCAGCAGCCAGCGAATTACAGGGACTGAAGCTTTCTTT. The chain employs TRBV11-2 and TRBJ1-1; a weak D match, TRBD1 (6 bases). The CDR3 consists of 14 residues. Trimming removed 5 bases from V and 5 bases from J, with 15 bases in between. The V gene's germline CDR1 is SGHAT and CDR2 FQNNGV.

V and J are TRBV11-3 and TRBJ2-1; TRBD1 aligns across 9 bases. This CDR3 contains 15 residues. J gave up 7 bases and V 3 bases, and 7 bases lay outside the gene matches. The germline V gene has CDR1 SGHNT and CDR2 YENEEA. In nucleotides, the CDR3 is TGTGCCAGCAGCTTCCACGGGACAGGGATGAATGAGCAGTTCTTC. Translation gives CASSFHGTGMNEQFF.